This TCR beta chain originates from a study of blood T cell repertoires in COVID-19. The CDR3 runs to 13 residues. Germline lookup yields CDR1 SGHDT and CDR2 YYEEEE. The ends lost 4 bases at V and 4 bases at J; junction bases unmatched: 3. Generated by immunoSEQ multiplex PCR, the TCRdb table keeps only in-frame clones and is missing some. The sample has around 100,000 clones; approximately 86% are singletons. The rearrangement uses TRBV5-6 and TRBJ2-5; the match to TRBD2 covers 8 bases. This sequence originates from a woman between 50 and 59 years old with COVID-19, enrolled during active disease. Sequenced sample: peripheral blood. CDR3: CASSRTSRETQYF. DNA of the CDR3: TGTGCCAGCAGCAGGACTAGCCGAGAGACCCAGTACTTC. Filled out from reference TRBV5-6 and TRBJ2-5, the complete variable domain reads DAGVTQSPTHLIKTRGQQVTLRCSPKSGHDTVSWYQQALGQGPQFIFQYYEEEERQRGNFPDRFSGHQFPNYSSELNVNALLLGDSALYLCASSRTSRETQYFGPGTRLLVL.